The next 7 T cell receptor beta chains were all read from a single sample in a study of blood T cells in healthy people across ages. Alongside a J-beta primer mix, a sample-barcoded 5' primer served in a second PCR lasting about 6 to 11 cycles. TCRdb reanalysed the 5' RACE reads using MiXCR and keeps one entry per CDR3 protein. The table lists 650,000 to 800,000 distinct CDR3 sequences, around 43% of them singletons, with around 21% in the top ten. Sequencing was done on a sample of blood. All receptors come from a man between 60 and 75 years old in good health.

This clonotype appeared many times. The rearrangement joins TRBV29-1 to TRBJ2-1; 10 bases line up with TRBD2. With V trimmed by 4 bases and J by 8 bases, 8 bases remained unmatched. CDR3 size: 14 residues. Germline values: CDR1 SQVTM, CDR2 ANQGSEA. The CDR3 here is CSVVSGGAFHEQFF. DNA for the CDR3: TGCAGCGTTGTAAGCGGGGGGGCGTTCCATGAGCAGTTCTTC.

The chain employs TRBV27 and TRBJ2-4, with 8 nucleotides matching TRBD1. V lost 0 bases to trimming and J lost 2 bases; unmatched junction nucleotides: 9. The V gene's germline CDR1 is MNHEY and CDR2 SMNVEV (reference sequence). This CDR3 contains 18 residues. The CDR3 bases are TGTGCCAGCAGTTTATCCCCCGGACAGGGAAAGACCAAAAACATTCAGTACTTC. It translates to CASSLSPGQGKTKNIQYF.

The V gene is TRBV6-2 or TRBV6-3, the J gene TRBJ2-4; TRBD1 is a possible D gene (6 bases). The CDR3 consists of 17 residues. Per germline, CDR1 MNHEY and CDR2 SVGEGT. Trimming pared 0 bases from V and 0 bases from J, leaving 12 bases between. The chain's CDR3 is CASSYSGQLVAKNIQYF. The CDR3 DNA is TGTGCCAGCAGTTACTCCGGACAGCTGGTAGCCAAAAACATTCAGTACTTC.

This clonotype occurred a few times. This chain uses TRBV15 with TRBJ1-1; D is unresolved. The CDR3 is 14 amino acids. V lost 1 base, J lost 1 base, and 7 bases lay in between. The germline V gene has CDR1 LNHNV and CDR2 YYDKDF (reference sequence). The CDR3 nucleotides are TGTGCCACCAGCAGAGTAGCGGAGAACACTGAAGCTTTCTTT. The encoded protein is CATSRVAENTEAFF.

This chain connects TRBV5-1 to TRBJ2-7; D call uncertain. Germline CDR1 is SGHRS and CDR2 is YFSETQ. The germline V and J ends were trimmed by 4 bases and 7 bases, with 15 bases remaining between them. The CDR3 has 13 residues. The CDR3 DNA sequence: TGCGCCAGCAGCCGAGACGGACCCAATGAGCAGTACTTC. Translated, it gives CASSRDGPNEQYF.

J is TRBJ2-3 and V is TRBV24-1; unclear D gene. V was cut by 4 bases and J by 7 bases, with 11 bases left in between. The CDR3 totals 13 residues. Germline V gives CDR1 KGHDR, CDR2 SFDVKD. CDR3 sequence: CATSEGGVNTQYF. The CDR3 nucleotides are TGTGCCACCAGTGAGGGCGGTGTAAATACGCAGTATTTT.

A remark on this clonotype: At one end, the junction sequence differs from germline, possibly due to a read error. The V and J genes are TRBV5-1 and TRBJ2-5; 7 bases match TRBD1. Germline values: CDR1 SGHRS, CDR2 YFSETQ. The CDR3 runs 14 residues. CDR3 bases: TGCTCCAGCAGCTTGGGGACAGACCAAGAGACCCAGTACTTC. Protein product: CSSSLGTDQETQYF. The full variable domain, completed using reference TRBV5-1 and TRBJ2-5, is KAGVTQTPRYLIKTRGQQVTLSCSPISGHRSVSWYQQTPGQGLQFLFEYFSETQRNKGNFPGRFSGRQFSNSRSEMNVSTLELGDSALYLCSSSLGTDQETQYFGPGTRLLVL.